Following are 20 T cell receptor beta chains from one sample sequenced in a study of T cells in Graves' hyperthyroidism and ophthalmopathy. TCR beta CDR3 region amplification was performed from RNA transcripts. A set of HTBI primers served as the primers for a first-round RT-PCR of the TCR CDR3. MiXCR was run by TCRdb on the multiplex PCR reads, yielding one entry per CDR3 protein. Of over 250,000 distinct CDR3 sequences listed, around 25% are singletons. Sequenced input: blood. These receptor sequences come from a man aged 35-49 years with Graves' hyperthyroidism that later progressed to Graves' ophthalmopathy.

This clonotype was counted many times. The rearrangement uses TRBV7-6 and TRBJ1-2; D call uncertain. The CDR3 runs to 13 residues. CDR1 and CDR2 (germline): SGHVS, FNYEAQ. V shed 0 bases and J shed 2 bases, with 4 bases lying between them. CDR3: CASSLADNYGYTF. The CDR3 coding sequence is TGTGCCAGCAGCTTAGCAGACAACTATGGCTACACCTTC. Full variable domain (missing parts from reference TRBV7-6 and TRBJ1-2): GAGVSQSPRYKVTKRGQDVALRCDPISGHVSLYWYRQALGQGPEFLTYFNYEAQQDKSGLPNDRFSAERPEGSISTLTIQRTEQRDSAMYRCASSLADNYGYTFGSGTRLTVV.

This clonotype was observed at least ten times. The J gene is TRBJ2-5, the V gene TRBV7-3, with D possibly being TRBD1 or TRBD2 (6 bases each). The CDR3 is 15 residues long. The germline V and J ends were trimmed by 5 bases and 5 bases, with 18 bases remaining between them. The V gene's germline CDR1 is SGHTA and CDR2 FQGTGA. The CDR3 loop reads CASSPGAAGGETQYF. The CDR3 nucleotides are TGTGCCAGCAGCCCAGGGGCAGCGGGCGGCGAGACCCAGTACTTC.

The chain employs TRBV5-1 and TRBJ1-1, with D maybe TRBD1 (6 bases). This CDR3 is built from 15 residues. Germline values: CDR1 SGHRS, CDR2 YFSETQ. The ends were cut back, 1 base at V and 1 base at J, with 11 bases in the middle. This CDR3 reads CASSLSGGGNTEAFF. The CDR3 coding sequence is TGCGCCAGCAGCTTGTCCGGAGGGGGGAACACTGAAGCTTTCTTT.

V and J are TRBV28 and TRBJ2-4; 7 positions match TRBD2. V lost 6 bases and J lost 7; bases outside the gene matches: 6. The CDR3 covers 13 residues. CDR1 and CDR2 from the germline V gene are MDHEN and SYDVKM. CDR3 coding DNA: TGTGCCAGCAGGTCCTTAGCGGGCAACATTCAGTACTTC. It encodes CASRSLAGNIQYF.

This clonotype has ten or more counts. This chain links TRBV19 with TRBJ1-5, with D possibly TRBD1 on 5 matching bases. This CDR3 region has 15 residues. Germline V CDR1 and CDR2: LNHDA, SQIVND (reference sequence). Trimming took off 5 bases at V and 4 bases at J, with 15 bases between the two ends. CDR3 in amino acids: CASSVGHGGNQPQHF. DNA for the CDR3: TGTGCCAGTAGTGTCGGACACGGGGGAAATCAGCCCCAGCATTTT. Complete variable domain (other parts from reference TRBV19 and TRBJ1-5): DGGITQSPKYLFRKEGQNVTLSCEQNLNHDAMYWYRQDPGQGLRLIYYSQIVNDFQKGDIAEGYSVSREKKESFPLTVTSAQKNPTAFYLCASSVGHGGNQPQHFGDGTRLSIL.

A note on this clonotype: A much larger clone sits a single nucleotide away, making a read error possible. The rearrangement uses TRBV19 and TRBJ1-1, with unresolved D. The germline V gene encodes CDR1 LNHDA and CDR2 SQIVND (reference sequence). The CDR3 sequence is 15 residues long. CDR3 region: CPSSTSPQRNTEAFF. CDR3 nucleotide sequence: TGTCCCAGTAGTACCTCTCCCCAGAGGAACACTGAAGCTTTCTTT.

This clonotype appeared a few times. This chain links TRBV6-5 with TRBJ1-2; tentatively, D is TRBD1 (5 bases). The ends were cut back, 0 bases at V and 6 bases at J, with 11 bases in the middle. The CDR3 consists of 14 residues. Germline V lookup: CDR1 MNHEY, CDR2 SVGAGI. CDR3 in amino acids: CASSYSSGRDGYTF. DNA for the CDR3: TGTGCCAGCAGTTACTCCTCAGGGAGGGATGGCTACACCTTC.

This clonotype was observed many times. The chain recombines TRBV12-3 or TRBV12-4 with TRBJ2-7; 7 positions agree with TRBD1. J was trimmed by 6 bases and V by 7 bases; bases with no gene match: 12. CDR3 length: 14 residues. The CDR3 loop reads CASKWRHRGGEQYF. For the CDR3, the DNA is TGTGCCAGCAAATGGAGGCACAGGGGCGGCGAGCAGTACTTC.

The J gene is TRBJ2-7, the V gene TRBV11-2; the match to TRBD2 covers 14 bases. Trimming at V came to 7 bases and at J to 0 bases, leaving 8 bases not matched to a gene. The CDR3 has 17 residues. In germline, CDR1 is SGHAT, CDR2 FQNNGV. In nucleotides, the CDR3 is TGTGCCAGCACCCAAACCGGGACTAGCGGGAGCTCCTACGAGCAGTACTTC. Protein: CASTQTGTSGSSYEQYF.

This clonotype showed up many times. The genes are TRBV5-1 and TRBJ1-1; D is unclear. Trimming removed 4 bases at V and 0 bases at J, with 13 bases between. The CDR3 covers 15 residues. CDR1 is SGHRS and CDR2 is YFSETQ in the germline V gene. CDR3 protein: CASSRQATMNTEAFF. The CDR3 nucleotides are TGCGCCAGCAGCCGCCAGGCGACCATGAACACTGAAGCTTTCTTT.

At least ten counts were recorded for this clonotype. The chain links TRBV6-1 to TRBJ2-5; 8 nucleotides match TRBD1. Trimming took 6 bases from V and 5 from J; bases not matched to a gene: 11. The CDR3 sequence is 15 residues long. Germline CDR1 MNHNS, CDR2 SASEGT. The CDR3 spells CASSHLQGGLETQYF. The CDR3 nucleotides read TGTGCCAGCAGCCACCTACAGGGGGGTCTGGAGACCCAGTACTTC.

The CDR3 sequence is CAWSKTGQMQPQHF. The CDR3 DNA sequence: TGTGCCTGGAGTAAAACGGGACAAATGCAGCCCCAGCATTTT. The V gene is TRBV30, the J gene TRBJ1-5; D might be TRBD1 (6 bases). CDR3 length equals 14 residues. CDR1 and CDR2 (germline): GTSNPN, SVGIG (reference sequence). V lost 2 bases and J 7 bases, leaving 15 bases between the germline ends.

This clonotype was detected ten times or more. The chain is built from TRBV3-1 and TRBJ1-5, with 7 bases fitting TRBD1. There are 14 residues in the CDR3. The trim removed 4 bases at V and 4 bases at J, leaving 4 bases unmatched. Germline V gene sequence: CDR1 LGHDT, CDR2 YNNKEL (reference sequence). The CDR3 sequence is CASSRDSFNQPQHF. CDR3 in DNA: TGTGCCAGCAGCCGGGACAGCTTTAATCAGCCCCAGCATTTT.

This clonotype was recorded many times. This chain uses TRBV11-2 with TRBJ2-5; D unclear. The CDR3 loop spans 15 amino acids. Germline V lookup: CDR1 SGHAT, CDR2 FQNNGV. V was trimmed by 2 bases and J by 5 bases, leaving 15 bases between them. This chain's CDR3 is CASSLFRAPRETQYF. The CDR3 DNA reads as TGTGCCAGCAGCTTATTCCGGGCCCCGAGGGAGACCCAGTACTTC. The full variable domain, its missing parts supplied by reference TRBV11-2 and TRBJ2-5, is EAGVAQSPRYKIIEKRQSVAFWCNPISGHATLYWYQQILGQGPKLLIQFQNNGVVDDSQLPKDRFSAERLKGVDSTLKIQPAKLEDSAVYLCASSLFRAPRETQYFGPGTRLLVL.

The table lists this clonotype with many counts. This chain links TRBV28 with TRBJ1-1; D gene unclear. The CDR3 has 12 residues. Between the trimmed V and J ends, which lost 2 bases and 7 bases, there was a span of 8 bases. Germline V gene data show CDR1 as MDHEN and CDR2 as SYDVKM. The CDR3 DNA reads TGTGCCAGCAGTTTACAATGGGGTGAAGCTTTCTTT. It encodes CASSLQWGEAFF.

This clonotype showed up many times. The V and J genes are TRBV5-1 and TRBJ2-6; D possibly uses TRBD1 or TRBD2 (5 bases each). The germline gives CDR1 SGHRS, CDR2 YFSETQ. Trimming removed 5 bases from V and 0 bases from J, with 15 bases in between. The CDR3 runs to 17 residues. Written as DNA, the CDR3 is TGCGCCAGCAGAAGGCCGGGACCGAGCTCTGGGGCCAACGTCCTGACTTTC. Protein sequence: CASRRPGPSSGANVLTF.

This clonotype appeared many times. The rearrangement uses TRBV6-1 and TRBJ2-5; 9 bases align to TRBD1. With 7 bases clipped from V and 6 bases from J, the junction kept 15 bases outside the gene matches. Germline V gene lookup returns CDR1 MNHNS and CDR2 SASEGT. The CDR3 loop spans 16 amino acids. CDR3 amino acids: CASTRGGDRVYQTQYF. As DNA, the CDR3 is TGTGCCAGCACTCGGGGTGGGGACAGGGTCTATCAGACCCAGTACTTC.

This clonotype was observed many times. The CDR3 loop is CAISDPQAAGAVSNQPQHF. CDR3 sequence (DNA): TGTGCCATCAGTGATCCACAGGCGGCCGGCGCCGTTAGCAATCAGCCCCAGCATTTT. V is TRBV10-3 and J is TRBJ1-5, with D possibly TRBD1 on 5 matching bases. The germline V gene has CDR1 ENHRY and CDR2 SYGVKD. The CDR3 length is 19 residues. V was clipped by 3 bases and J by 0 bases, with 21 bases between them.

This clonotype was detected only a few times. V gene TRBV12-3 or TRBV12-4 combines with J gene TRBJ1-2, with a possible D match to TRBD1 (6 bases). V was trimmed by 3 bases and J by 1 base, leaving 9 bases between them. CDR3 length: 14 residues. CDR3 nucleotides: TGTGCCAGCAGTTTCACCAGGGGTAACTATGGCTACACCTTC. Translating it yields CASSFTRGNYGYTF.

This clonotype has at least ten counts. The V and J genes are TRBV2 and TRBJ2-7; no clear D gene. V lost 7 bases and J lost 9, with 13 bases in between. This CDR3 has 11 amino acids. Per germline, CDR1 SNHLY and CDR2 FYNNEI. DNA of the CDR3: TGTGCCAGCATTGGAGCTTTTGGGCAGTACTTC. Its translation is CASIGAFGQYF.